Listed here is a single T cell receptor (beta chain). The data were taken from a study of shared clonotypes between healthy human individuals. This table comes from immunoSEQ multiplex PCR, and its TCRdb copy is limited to in-frame clones, with some not included. In the table there are 2,500,000 or so clones, 92% of which are singletons. This CDR3 is 15 amino acids long. Germline CDR1 LNHDA, CDR2 SQIVND (reference sequence). V dropped 1 base and J dropped 3; count of bases not matched to a gene: 6. Sample: naive CD4+ T cells from PBMCs. Subset noted: CD45RA+ positively selected. The receptor was derived from a man aged 18 to 30 in good health. Some clones in this sample may be carry-over from other donors' samples. The chain combines TRBV19 with TRBJ2-7, with 7 bases identical to TRBD1. As DNA, the CDR3 is TGTGCCAGTAGTATAGCCGGGACAGAACGCTACGAGCAGTACTTC. Encoded protein: CASSIAGTERYEQYF.